These T cell receptor beta chains were read from a single sample in a study of cytomegalovirus exposure and HLA in healthy donors. Measured with immunoSEQ multiplex PCR; TCRdb has only the in-frame clones, and not every one. The data contain about 130,000 clones, under 80% of them singletons. The sequencing input was PBMCs. All receptors come from a man aged 18 to 29 in good health and CMV-seropositive. Both conserved end residues are part of each CDR3. Each record gives: V gene, D gene, clone size, J gene, CDR3 protein, CDR3 DNA. A D gene is named only where the DNA matches it firmly. Part of the rows lack a size; the others show once, few, many or a class for expanded clones.

TRBV4-1	.	.	TRBJ2-6	CASSQGPKQGVPGANVLTF	TGCGCCAGCAGCCAAGGCCCGAAGCAAGGGGTGCCTGGGGCCAACGTCCTGACTTTC
TRBV19	.	.	TRBJ1-2	CASSIGEQGYGYTF	TGTGCCAGTAGTATAGGAGAACAGGGCTATGGCTACACCTTC
TRBV7-2	.	.	TRBJ1-3	CASSLSLGGNTIYF	TGTGCCAGCAGCTTAAGTCTAGGCGGAAACACCATATATTTT
TRBV28	TRBD2	.	TRBJ2-2	CASSFTAGGNTGELFF	TGTGCCAGCAGTTTTACAGCGGGGGGGAACACCGGGGAGCTGTTTTTT
TRBV28	TRBD1	once	TRBJ1-4	CASKTTGGVNEKLFF	TGTGCCAGCAAGACGACAGGGGGAGTTAATGAAAAACTGTTTTTT
TRBV7-9	.	.	TRBJ2-7	CASRPPGVYEQYF	TGTGCCAGCAGACCCCCGGGGGTCTACGAGCAGTACTTC
TRBV28	TRBD1	.	TRBJ2-3	CASRLGTGFVDTQYF	TGTGCCAGCAGACTCGGGACAGGGTTTGTAGATACGCAGTATTTT
TRBV7-9	.	.	TRBJ2-7	CASSLERGSSYEQYF	TGTGCCAGCAGCTTAGAACGGGGAAGCTCCTACGAGCAGTACTTC
TRBV18	TRBD2	.	TRBJ2-3	CASSHRLAGGSTDTQYF	TGTGCCAGCTCACATAGACTAGCGGGGGGAAGCACAGATACGCAGTATTTT
TRBV2	TRBD1	.	TRBJ2-7	CASRDRGAYEQYF	TGTGCCAGCAGGGACAGGGGAGCCTACGAGCAGTACTTC
TRBV5-4	.	.	TRBJ2-7	CASSPEPGGSYEQYF	TGTGCCAGCAGCCCCGAGCCCGGCGGGTCCTACGAGCAGTACTTC